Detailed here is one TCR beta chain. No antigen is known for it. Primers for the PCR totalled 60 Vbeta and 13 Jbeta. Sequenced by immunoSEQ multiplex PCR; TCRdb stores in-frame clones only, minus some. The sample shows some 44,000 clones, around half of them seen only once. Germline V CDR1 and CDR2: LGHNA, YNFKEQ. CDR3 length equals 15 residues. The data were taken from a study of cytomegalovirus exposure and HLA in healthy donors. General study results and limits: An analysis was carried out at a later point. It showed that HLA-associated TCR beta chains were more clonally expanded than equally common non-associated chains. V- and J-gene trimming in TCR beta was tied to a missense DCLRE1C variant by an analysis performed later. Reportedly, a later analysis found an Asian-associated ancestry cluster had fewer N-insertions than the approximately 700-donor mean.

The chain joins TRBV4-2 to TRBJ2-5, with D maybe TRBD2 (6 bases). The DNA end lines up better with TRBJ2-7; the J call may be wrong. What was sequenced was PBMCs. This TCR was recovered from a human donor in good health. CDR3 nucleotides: TGTGCCAGCAGCCTCAGACTAGAAAAGGTCTACGAGCAGTACTTC. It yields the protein CASSLRLEKVYEQYF.